The present TCR beta chain was sequenced within a study of identical twins. Worth noting for this clonotype: Its antigen is currently unknown.

There were only healthy Caucasians among the donors. The germline V and J ends were trimmed by 2 bases and 4 bases, with 12 bases remaining between them. The germline CDR1 and CDR2 sequences are LGHDT and YNNKEL (reference sequence). The CDR3 contains 15 residues. Study-wide findings and caveats: Memory repertoires lacked the insertion deficit that abundant cord blood beta clonotypes showed. Cross-sectional statistical analysis, not tracking of the same donors, underpinned the conclusions. Alpha sequences out of frame and shared by twins had excess low generation probability.

TCRdb used MiXCR to reprocess the 5' RACE reads, holding one entry per CDR3 protein. The sample shows hundreds of thousands of distinct CDR3 sequences, 9.5% of them seen only once. The data also belong to a second study, concerning yellow fever vaccine responses in identical twins.

Sequencing was done on a sample of CD8+ T cells sorted from blood. This receptor was obtained from a woman in her late teens or twenties in good health. The chain has TRBV3-1 and TRBJ2-1; no clear D gene. The CDR3 loop is CASSQNLESYNEQFF. For the CDR3, the DNA is TGTGCCAGCAGCCAAAACCTGGAAAGTTACAATGAGCAGTTCTTC.